This passage covers 2 T cell receptor beta chains from one sample sequenced in a study of identical twins. Each CDR3 protein is one row after TCRdb ran MiXCR on the 5' RACE reads. The sample contains around 1.7 million distinct CDR3 sequences, under 35% of which appear only once. Sequencing input: cord blood. These receptors originate from a newborn girl in good health.

V is TRBV6-2 or TRBV6-3 and J is TRBJ2-5; 7 nucleotides agree with TRBD2. Judging by the DNA end, TRBJ2-1 fits better; the J call may be wrong. The CDR3 is made up of 15 amino acids. The germline V gene has CDR1 MNHEY and CDR2 SVGEGT. CDR3 residues: CASSYSRGKQETQFF. CDR3 in DNA: TGTGCCAGCAGTTATTCGCGGGGGAAACAAGAGACCCAGTTCTTC.

V and J are TRBV6-5 and TRBJ2-1; 9 bases agree with TRBD2. The J segment lost 1 base and the V segment lost 0 bases, leaving 10 bases of the junction unmatched. The CDR3 sequence is 19 residues long. CDR1 MNHEY and CDR2 SVGAGI come from the germline V gene. CDR3 sequence: CASSYSGAGGPSSYNEQFF. Written as DNA, the CDR3 is TGTGCCAGCAGTTACTCCGGGGCGGGAGGGCCGTCATCCTACAATGAGCAGTTCTTC.